This TCR beta chain was observed in a study of vaccination effects on CD4 cells after COVID-19. The overall study: It was a median of 72 days after the second dose that post-vaccine samples were obtained. Study observations and caveats: The study found marked clonal contraction of infection- and vaccine-induced clones late after vaccination.

Between the trimmed V and J ends, which lost 1 base and 6 bases, there was a span of 4 bases. The length of the CDR3 is 12 residues. Per germline, CDR1 SGHDN and CDR2 FVKESK. Comment on this clone: Its antigen is still unknown.

TCRdb's copy holds only in-frame clones and misses some; the assay was immunoSEQ multiplex PCR. Of 80,000 to 95,000 clones in the sample, under 85% were seen once. Using viral peptide pools, the ViraFEST assay grew out antigen-specific CD4+ T cells prior to sequencing. Subsequent to a culture period of about ten days, CD4+ T cells were isolated. Subjects were given two BNT162b2 or mRNA-1273 vaccine doses. According to the study, vaccine recipients showed no prior SARS-CoV-2 infection and negative nucleocapsid antibodies. Days 3 and 7 saw half the medium replaced with IL-2 medium. The chain joins TRBV14 to TRBJ1-5; D is unclear. The receptor was derived from a human donor who received a COVID-19 vaccine. The specimen comprised CD4+ T cells from PBMCs cultured with HCoV-OC43 spike peptides, sampled after COVID-19 vaccination. The subset was: HCoV-OC43 spike overlapping peptide pool stimulation. The CDR3 nucleotides are TGTGCCAGCAGCCAAGGGGGTCAGCCCCAGCATTTT. This sequence encodes CASSQGGQPQHF.